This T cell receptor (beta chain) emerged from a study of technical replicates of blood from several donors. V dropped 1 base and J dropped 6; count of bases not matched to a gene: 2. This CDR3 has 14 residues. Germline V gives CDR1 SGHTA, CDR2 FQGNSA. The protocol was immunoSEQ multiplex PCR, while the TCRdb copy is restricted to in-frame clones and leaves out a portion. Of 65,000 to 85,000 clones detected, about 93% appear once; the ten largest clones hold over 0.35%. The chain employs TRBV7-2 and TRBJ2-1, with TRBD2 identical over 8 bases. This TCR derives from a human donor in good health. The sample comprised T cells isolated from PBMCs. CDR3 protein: CASSLGREGNEQFF. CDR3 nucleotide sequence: TGTGCCAGCAGCTTAGGACGGGAGGGCAATGAGCAGTTCTTC.